Described below is a single TCR beta chain sequence and its context. The data were taken from a study of cytotoxic CD8 clonotypes in ibrutinib-treated CLL. Method: immunoSEQ multiplex PCR; TCRdb's copy keeps in-frame clones and lacks some. The table lists tens of thousands of clones, roughly 50% of them singletons, with approximately 14% in the top ten. The source was PBMCs, collected after 12 months of ibrutinib treatment. The source of this sequence is a human donor with chronic lymphocytic leukemia.

For the CDR3, the DNA is TGCGCCAGCAGCGGGACAGTTTATAATTCACCCCTCCACTTT. Its protein product is CASSGTVYNSPLHF. The gene calls are TRBV5-1 and TRBJ1-6; TRBD1 agrees at 7 bases. From germline, CDR1 is SGHRS and CDR2 YFSETQ. V was clipped by 4 bases and J by 4 bases; unmatched bases: 2. The CDR3 sequence is 14 residues long.